The next 16 T cell receptor beta chains were all read from a single sample in a study of lymphopenia after photon versus proton radiotherapy. Sequencing used immunoSEQ multiplex PCR; TCRdb keeps in-frame clones, though not all of them. The sample has 55,000 to 70,000 clones; approximately 91% are singletons. The sample was peripheral blood, taken from a patient treated with photon-based radiotherapy. Receptors were obtained from a woman in her 70s with pancreatic cancer.

This clone was found once. V and J are TRBV30 and TRBJ1-2; D perhaps matches TRBD1 (5 bases). Per germline, CDR1 GTSNPN and CDR2 SVGIG (reference sequence). The CDR3 spans 12 residues. The V end was cut by 3 bases, the J end by 2 bases, with 7 bases between. The CDR3 region is CAWRKGNYGYTF. In DNA, the CDR3 is TGTGCCTGGAGAAAGGGGAACTATGGCTACACCTTC.

V is TRBV29-1 and J is TRBJ2-6; the match to TRBD1 covers 10 bases. V lost 1 base to trimming and J lost 2 bases; unmatched junction nucleotides: 5. The CDR3 has 17 residues. In germline, CDR1 is SQVTM, CDR2 ANQGSEA. The DNA of the CDR3 is TGCAGCGTTGAAGGTCGACAGGGGGCTACTGGGGCCAACGTCCTGACTTTC. It specifies CSVEGRQGATGANVLTF.

The chain combines TRBV28 with TRBJ2-1, with no clear D. The CDR3 length is 17 residues. Germline values: CDR1 MDHEN, CDR2 SYDVKM. Trimming shortened V by 6 bases and J by 6 bases, and 24 bases separated the two germline ends. Written as DNA, the CDR3 is TGTGCCAGCAGACCCGGCCCGGCCACGAATAGGGCCAATGAGCAGTTCTTC. This translates into CASRPGPATNRANEQFF.

The chain uses TRBV6-5 and TRBJ2-7; the match to TRBD2 covers 9 bases. This CDR3 has 14 residues. Germline V lookup: CDR1 MNHEY, CDR2 SVGAGI. Germline trimming cut 6 bases from V and 3 bases from J; bases unmatched to any gene: 6. The CDR3 DNA reads as TGTGCCAGCAGCTTGGGTAGCGGGAGCTACGAGCAGTACTTC. It yields the protein CASSLGSGSYEQYF.

V usage is TRBV15 and J usage is TRBJ2-3; D remains unclear. Trimming took 0 bases from V and 8 from J, leaving 6 bases between them. The CDR3 is 12 amino acids. The germline CDR1 and CDR2 sequences are LNHNV and YYDKDF (reference sequence). CDR3 sequence: CATSRDVGTQYF. CDR3 bases: TGTGCCACCAGCAGAGATGTCGGTACGCAGTATTTT.

The CDR3 DNA is TGTGCCAGCAGCCAGCTAGCGGGAGTGAGGAATGAGCAGTTCTTC. Translated: CASSQLAGVRNEQFF. The J gene is TRBJ2-1, the V gene TRBV5-4, with 10 bases that match TRBD2. The CDR3 is made up of 15 amino acids. V dropped 4 bases and J dropped 7; count of bases not matched to a gene: 8. Per the germline V gene, CDR1 is SGHNT and CDR2 is YYREEE (reference sequence).

The CDR3 DNA reads TGTGCCAGCAGCCAAGTTCCCTCAGGGGCCAAAAACATTCAGTACTTC. Encoded protein: CASSQVPSGAKNIQYF. The rearrangement links TRBV4-2 to TRBJ2-4; D might be TRBD1 (5 bases). This CDR3 is 16 amino acids long. CDR1 and CDR2 (germline): LGHNA, YNFKEQ. V lost 1 base and J lost 1, with 11 bases in between.

This chain joins TRBV6-6 and TRBJ1-2, with no clear D. V was shortened by 2 bases and J by 4 bases, with 8 bases between the two germline ends. The CDR3 sequence is 13 residues long. CDR1 and CDR2 from the germline V gene are MNHNY and SVGAGI (reference sequence). For the CDR3, the DNA is TGTGCCAGCAGTTACGAGGCAGTCTATGGCTACACCTTC. Translation gives CASSYEAVYGYTF.

This clone showed up just once. The rearrangement uses TRBV4-1 and TRBJ1-6; no firm D call. CDR3 length equals 15 residues. Germline CDR1 reads MGHRA; CDR2 reads YSYEKL. Trimming left V 1 base short and J 5 bases short, with 9 bases between. DNA for the CDR3: TGCGCCAGCAGCCAAGGGTCCACCAATAATTCACCCCTCCACTTT. Translation: CASSQGSTNNSPLHF.

This clone has more than one count but fewer than ten. This chain links TRBV28 with TRBJ1-2; D remains ambiguous. V lost 2 bases, J lost 3 bases, and 4 bases lay in between. Looked up from germline, CDR1 is MDHEN and CDR2 is SYDVKM. CDR3 size: 12 residues. The CDR3 region has the DNA TGTGCCAGCAGTTTAAGGGACTATGGCTACACCTTC. It specifies CASSLRDYGYTF.

This chain joins TRBV6-5 and TRBJ1-2; TRBD1 is a possible D gene (6 bases). Germline-derived CDR1 and CDR2 are MNHEY and SVGAGI. The germline V and J ends were trimmed by 8 bases and 3 bases, with 16 bases remaining between them. There are 14 residues in the CDR3. CDR3 loop: CASWAPGEHYGYTF. The CDR3, as DNA: TGTGCCAGCTGGGCCCCAGGGGAACACTATGGCTACACCTTC.

The rearrangement joins TRBV5-1 to TRBJ2-5; TRBD1 is a possible D gene (5 bases). V was pared by 5 bases and J by 3 bases, with 11 bases between. CDR1 SGHRS and CDR2 YFSETQ come from the germline V gene. The CDR3 covers 13 residues. DNA for the CDR3: TGCGCCAGCAGTTCAGGGCCGGAAGAGACCCAGTACTTC. The encoded protein is CASSSGPEETQYF.

The chain uses TRBV2 and TRBJ1-5; 7 bases line up with TRBD1. Trimming removed 8 bases from V and 4 bases from J; junction bases left unmatched: 5. The CDR3 totals 13 residues. Germline V gene data show CDR1 as SNHLY and CDR2 as FYNNEI. CDR3 protein: CASGRQGNQPQHF. Here the CDR3 DNA reads TGTGCCAGCGGAAGACAGGGTAATCAGCCCCAGCATTTT. The variable domain in full, with the rest retrieved from reference TRBV2 and TRBJ1-5, is EPEVTQTPSHQVTQMGQEVILRCVPISNHLYFYWYRQILGQKVEFLVSFYNNEISEKSEIFDDQFSVERPDGSNFTLKIRSTKLEDSAMYFCASGRQGNQPQHFGDGTRLSIL.

The chain uses TRBV4-3 and TRBJ2-7; tentatively, D is TRBD1 (5 bases). Germline V gene lookup returns CDR1 LGHNA and CDR2 YSLEER. Trimming removed 5 bases at V and 7 bases at J, with 15 bases between. The CDR3 sequence is 13 residues long. CDR3 bases: TGCGCCAGCAGCTCTTCTGGGGCGTCAGAGCAGTACTTC. Translating gives CASSSSGASEQYF.

The chain has TRBV4-3 and TRBJ2-3; D uncertain. This CDR3 spans 17 amino acids. Germline loops: CDR1 LGHNA, CDR2 YSLEER. V shed 0 bases and J shed 2 bases, with 15 bases lying between them. As DNA, the CDR3 is TGCGCCAGCAGCCAAGATCGCGGCTCAGGTTTCACAGATACGCAGTATTTT. This codes for CASSQDRGSGFTDTQYF.

This chain connects TRBV5-4 to TRBJ2-1; D possibly uses TRBD1 or TRBD2 (5 bases each). CDR1 SGHNT and CDR2 YYREEE come from the germline V gene (reference sequence). V dropped 4 bases and J dropped 2 bases, with 22 bases sitting between them. The CDR3 contains 18 residues. The CDR3 nucleotides are TGTGCCAGCAGCCGTGGAGTCTTGGGGGAACACCCCTACAATGAGCAGTTCTTC. Translation gives CASSRGVLGEHPYNEQFF.